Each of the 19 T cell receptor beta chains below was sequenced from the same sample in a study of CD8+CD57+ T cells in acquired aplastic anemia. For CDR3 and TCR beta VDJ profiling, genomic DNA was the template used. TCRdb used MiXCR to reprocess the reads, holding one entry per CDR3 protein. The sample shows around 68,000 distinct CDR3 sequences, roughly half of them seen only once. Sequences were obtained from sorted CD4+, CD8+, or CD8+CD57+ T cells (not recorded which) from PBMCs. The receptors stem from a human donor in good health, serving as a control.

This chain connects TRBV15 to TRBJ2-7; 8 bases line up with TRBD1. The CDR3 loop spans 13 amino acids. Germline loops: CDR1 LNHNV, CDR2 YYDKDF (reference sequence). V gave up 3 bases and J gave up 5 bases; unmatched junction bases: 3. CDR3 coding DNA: TGTGCCACCAGCAGCCGGACAGGGCACGAGCAGTACTTC. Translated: CATSSRTGHEQYF.

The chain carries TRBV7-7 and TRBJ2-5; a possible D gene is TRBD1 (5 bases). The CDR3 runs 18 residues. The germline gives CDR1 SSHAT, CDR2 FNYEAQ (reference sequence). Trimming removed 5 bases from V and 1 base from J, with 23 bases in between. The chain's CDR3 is CASSPRPSLLTVQETQYF. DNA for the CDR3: TGTGCCAGCAGCCCCCGCCCGTCCCTTTTGACAGTCCAAGAGACCCAGTACTTC.

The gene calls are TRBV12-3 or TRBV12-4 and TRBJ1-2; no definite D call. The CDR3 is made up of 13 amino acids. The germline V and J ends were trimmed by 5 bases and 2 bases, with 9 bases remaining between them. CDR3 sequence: CASSQPGNYGYTF. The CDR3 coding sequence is TGTGCCAGCAGTCAACCAGGCAACTATGGCTACACCTTC.

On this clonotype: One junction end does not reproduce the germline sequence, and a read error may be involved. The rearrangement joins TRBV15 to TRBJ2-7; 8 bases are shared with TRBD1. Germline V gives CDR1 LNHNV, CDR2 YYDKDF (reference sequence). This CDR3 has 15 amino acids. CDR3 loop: CAASRGQGIRYEQYF. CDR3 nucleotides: TGTGCCGCCAGCAGAGGACAGGGAATACGCTACGAGCAGTACTTC.

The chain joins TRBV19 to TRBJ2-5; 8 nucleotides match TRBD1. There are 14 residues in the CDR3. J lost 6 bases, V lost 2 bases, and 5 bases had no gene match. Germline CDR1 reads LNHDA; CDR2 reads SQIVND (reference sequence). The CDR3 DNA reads TGTGCCAGTAGTATATCCAGGGGGCGAAAGACCCAGTACTTC. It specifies CASSISRGRKTQYF.

The CDR3 coding sequence is TGTGCCAGCAGCTTAATACTAGCGAGGAACTACAATGAGCAGTTCTTC. The encoded protein is CASSLILARNYNEQFF. The V call is TRBV12-3 or TRBV12-4, the J call TRBJ2-1; 7 positions agree with TRBD2. The CDR3 sequence is 16 residues long. V lost 6 bases to trimming and J lost 3 bases; unmatched junction nucleotides: 11.

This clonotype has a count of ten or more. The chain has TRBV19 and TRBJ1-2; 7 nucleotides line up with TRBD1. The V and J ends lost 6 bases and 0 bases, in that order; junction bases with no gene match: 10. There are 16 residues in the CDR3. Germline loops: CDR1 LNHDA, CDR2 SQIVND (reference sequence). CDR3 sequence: CASRGGTDSANYGYTF. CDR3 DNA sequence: TGTGCCAGTAGAGGAGGGACAGATTCAGCTAACTATGGCTACACCTTC.

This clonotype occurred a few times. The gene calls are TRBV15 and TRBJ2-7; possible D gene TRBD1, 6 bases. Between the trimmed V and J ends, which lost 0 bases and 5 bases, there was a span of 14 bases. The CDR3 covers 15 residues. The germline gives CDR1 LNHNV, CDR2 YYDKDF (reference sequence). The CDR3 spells CATSRDLQQGNEQYF. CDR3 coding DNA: TGTGCCACCAGCAGAGATCTCCAACAGGGTAACGAGCAGTACTTC.

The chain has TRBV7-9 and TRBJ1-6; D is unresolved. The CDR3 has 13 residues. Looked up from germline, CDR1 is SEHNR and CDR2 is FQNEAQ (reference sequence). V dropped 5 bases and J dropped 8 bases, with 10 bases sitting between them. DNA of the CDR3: TGTGCCAGCAGCCCCGGGCCCGATTCACCCCTCCACTTT. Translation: CASSPGPDSPLHF.

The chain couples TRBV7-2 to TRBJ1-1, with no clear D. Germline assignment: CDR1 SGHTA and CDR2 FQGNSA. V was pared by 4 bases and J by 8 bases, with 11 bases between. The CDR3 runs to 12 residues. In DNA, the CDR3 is TGTGCCAGCAGCTCCCCCTTCGCCGAAGCTTTCTTT. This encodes CASSSPFAEAFF. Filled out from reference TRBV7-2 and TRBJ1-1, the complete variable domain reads GAGVSQSPSNKVTEKGKDVELRCDPISGHTALYWYRQSLGQGLEFLIYFQGNSAPDKSGLPSDRFSAERTGGSVSTLTIQRTQQEDSAVYLCASSSPFAEAFFGQGTRLTVV.

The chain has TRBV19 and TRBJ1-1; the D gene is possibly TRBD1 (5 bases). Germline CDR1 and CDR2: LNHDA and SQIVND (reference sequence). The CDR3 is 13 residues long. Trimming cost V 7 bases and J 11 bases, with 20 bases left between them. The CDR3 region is CASTDGGAILAFF. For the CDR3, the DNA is TGTGCCAGTACAGATGGAGGGGCAATTTTGGCTTTCTTT.

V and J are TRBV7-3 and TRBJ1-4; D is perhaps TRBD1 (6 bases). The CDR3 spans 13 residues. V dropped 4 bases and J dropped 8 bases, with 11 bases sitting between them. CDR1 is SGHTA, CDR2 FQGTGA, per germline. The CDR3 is CASSSAGEEKLFF. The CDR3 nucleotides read TGTGCCAGCAGCTCCGCAGGGGAGGAAAAACTGTTTTTT.

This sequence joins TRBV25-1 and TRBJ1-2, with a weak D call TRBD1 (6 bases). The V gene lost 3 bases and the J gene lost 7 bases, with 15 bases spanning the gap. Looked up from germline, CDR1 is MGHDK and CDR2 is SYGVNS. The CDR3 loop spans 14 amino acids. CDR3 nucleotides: TGTGCCAGCAGTGACCCCAGGGGAAAGAGTGGCTACACCTTC. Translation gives CASSDPRGKSGYTF.

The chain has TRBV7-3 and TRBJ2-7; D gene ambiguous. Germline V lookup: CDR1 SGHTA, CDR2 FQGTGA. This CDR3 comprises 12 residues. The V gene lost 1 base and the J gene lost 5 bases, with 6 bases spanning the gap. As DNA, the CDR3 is TGTGCCAGCAGCTTAAATGGGAACGAGCAGTACTTC. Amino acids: CASSLNGNEQYF.

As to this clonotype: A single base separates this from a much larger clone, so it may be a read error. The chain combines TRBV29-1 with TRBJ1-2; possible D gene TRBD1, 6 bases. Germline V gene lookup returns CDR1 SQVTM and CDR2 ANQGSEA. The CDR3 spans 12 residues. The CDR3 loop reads CSVGQETYGHTF. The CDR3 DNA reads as TGCAGCGTTGGACAGGAGACGTATGGCCACACCTTC.

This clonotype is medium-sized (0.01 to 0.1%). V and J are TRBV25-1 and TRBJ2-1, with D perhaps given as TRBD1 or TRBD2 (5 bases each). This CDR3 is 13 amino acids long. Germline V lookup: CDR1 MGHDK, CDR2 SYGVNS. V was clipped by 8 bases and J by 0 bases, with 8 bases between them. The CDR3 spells CASGGYSYNEQFF. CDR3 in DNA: TGTGCCAGCGGGGGATACTCCTACAATGAGCAGTTCTTC.

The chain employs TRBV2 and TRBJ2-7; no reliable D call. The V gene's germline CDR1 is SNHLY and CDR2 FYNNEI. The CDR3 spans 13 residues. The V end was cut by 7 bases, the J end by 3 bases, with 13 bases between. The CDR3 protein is CASTQDGNYEQYF. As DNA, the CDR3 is TGTGCCAGCACCCAGGACGGAAACTACGAGCAGTACTTC.

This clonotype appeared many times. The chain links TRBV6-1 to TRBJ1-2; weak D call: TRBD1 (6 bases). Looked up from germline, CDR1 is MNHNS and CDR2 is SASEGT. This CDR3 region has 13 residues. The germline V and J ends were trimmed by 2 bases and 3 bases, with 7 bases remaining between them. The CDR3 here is CASSETGYYGYTF. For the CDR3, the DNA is TGTGCCAGCAGTGAAACAGGGTACTATGGCTACACCTTC.

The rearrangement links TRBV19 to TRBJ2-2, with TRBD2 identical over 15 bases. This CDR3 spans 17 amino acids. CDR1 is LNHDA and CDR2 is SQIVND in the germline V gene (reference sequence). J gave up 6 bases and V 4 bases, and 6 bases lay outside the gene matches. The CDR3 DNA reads TGTGCCAGTAGTAACAGAAGGACTAGCGGGAGGGCCGGGGAGCTGTTTTTT. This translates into CASSNRRTSGRAGELFF.